This T cell receptor beta chain was identified in a study of blood T cell repertoires in COVID-19. Turning to the study itself: Samples taken during acute and convalescent COVID-19 were collected in the United States, Italy and Spain. The analysed material was cDNA or gDNA that came from T cells, B-cell-depleted T cells, or PBMCs.

A remark on this clone: The CDR3 carries no conserved terminal phenylalanine or tryptophan, so it likely arises from a read error. The DNA is omitted, as the CDR3 cannot be located on it reliably, and the CDR3 follows TCRdb's listing.

Germline V gene data show CDR1 as MNHEY and CDR2 as SMNVEV (reference sequence). The CDR3 contains 11 residues when both ends are counted. Original analysis: Counts of nucleated cells, estimated from reference gene primer amplification, were obtained. The data were produced by immunoSEQ multiplex PCR, yet TCRdb's version contains in-frame clones alone and is incomplete. The DNA gave D and trimming, while V, J and clone size come from that table. Of 200,000 or so clones in the sample, approximately 84% were seen once. This chain joins TRBV27 and TRBJ2-7; the listed D gene, TRBD2, was not tested against the DNA. Sequencing was performed on peripheral blood. This sequence was found in a woman in her 30s who had recovered from COVID-19. The CDR3 reads CASKDPGRGLD.